This entry concerns a single T cell receptor (beta chain). Its target is unknown. Per the germline V gene, CDR1 is DFQATT and CDR2 is SNEGSKA (reference sequence). The CDR3 spans 17 residues. This sample is part of a study of T cells in severe cutaneous drug reactions. Study-wide background: Blister fluid/cells and PBMC came from acute- or recovery-stage patients. Notes on the study in general: Carbamazepine-induced Stevens-Johnson syndrome or toxic epidermal necrolysis patients showed strongly raised TRBV12-4, about 32% in blister cells and roughly 5% in PBMC.

Carbamazepine had induced Stevens-Johnson syndrome or toxic epidermal necrolysis in the sequenced donors. Libraries were made by iRepertoire multiplex PCR with TCR subtype-specific primers for bulk and single-cell sequencing. Each sample contributed roughly 85-500 ng of RNA for bulk libraries. TCRdb reanalyzed the multiplex PCR reads and collapses them to one entry per CDR3 protein, without DNA. The sample includes some 7,600 distinct CDR3 sequences. The chain uses TRBV20-1 and TRBJ2-6; TCRdb outputs TRBD1, but without DNA this stays unchecked. The TCR originated in a human donor with a severe cutaneous adverse drug reaction. Material for sequencing was cells from a skin blister. The CDR3 loop reads CSATPGTPVSGANVLTF.